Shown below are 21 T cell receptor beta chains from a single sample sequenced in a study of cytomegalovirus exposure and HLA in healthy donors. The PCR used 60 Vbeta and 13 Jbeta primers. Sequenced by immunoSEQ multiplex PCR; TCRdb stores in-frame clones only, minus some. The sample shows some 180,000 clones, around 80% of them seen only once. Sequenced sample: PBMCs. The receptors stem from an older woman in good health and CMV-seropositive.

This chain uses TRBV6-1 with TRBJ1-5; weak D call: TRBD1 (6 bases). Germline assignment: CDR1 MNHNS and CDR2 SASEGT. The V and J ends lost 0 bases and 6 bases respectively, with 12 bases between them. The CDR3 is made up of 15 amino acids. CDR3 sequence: CASSEAGGAFQPQHF. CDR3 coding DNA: TGTGCCAGCAGTGAAGCAGGGGGGGCATTTCAGCCCCAGCATTTT.

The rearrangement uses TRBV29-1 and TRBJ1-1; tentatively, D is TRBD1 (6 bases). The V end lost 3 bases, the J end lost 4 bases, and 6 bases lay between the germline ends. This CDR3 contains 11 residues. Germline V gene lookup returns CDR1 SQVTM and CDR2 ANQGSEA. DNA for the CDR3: TGCAGCGTTGACAGGGGCACTGAAGCTTTCTTT. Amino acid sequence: CSVDRGTEAFF.

In DNA form, the CDR3 reads TGTGCCATCGACCGTAGGACAGTCGCCTACGAGCAGTACTTC. As protein: CAIDRRTVAYEQYF. V gene TRBV2 combines with J gene TRBJ2-7, with D possibly being TRBD1 (6 bases). Germline CDR1 reads SNHLY; CDR2 reads FYNNEI. CDR3 length: 14 amino acids. V lost 10 bases and J 2 bases, leaving 18 bases between the germline ends.

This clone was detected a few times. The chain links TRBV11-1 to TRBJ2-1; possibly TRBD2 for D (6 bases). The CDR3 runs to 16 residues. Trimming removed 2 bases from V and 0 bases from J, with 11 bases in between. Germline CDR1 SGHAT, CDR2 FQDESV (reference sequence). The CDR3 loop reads CASSLNSGSSYNEQFF. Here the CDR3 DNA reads TGTGCCAGCAGCTTAAATAGCGGAAGCTCCTACAATGAGCAGTTCTTC.

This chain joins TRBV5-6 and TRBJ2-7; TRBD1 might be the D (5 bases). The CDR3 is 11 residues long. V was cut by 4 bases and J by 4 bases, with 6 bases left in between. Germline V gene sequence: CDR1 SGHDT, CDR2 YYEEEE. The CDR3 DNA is TGTGCCAGCAGCCACAGGTACGAGCAGTACTTC. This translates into CASSHRYEQYF.

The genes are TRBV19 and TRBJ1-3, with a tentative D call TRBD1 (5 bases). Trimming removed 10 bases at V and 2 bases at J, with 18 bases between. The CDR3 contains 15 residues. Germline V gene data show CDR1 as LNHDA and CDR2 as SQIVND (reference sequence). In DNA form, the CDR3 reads TGTGCCATCCTCGGCGGGGGAGAAACTGGAAACACCATATATTTT. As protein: CAILGGGETGNTIYF.

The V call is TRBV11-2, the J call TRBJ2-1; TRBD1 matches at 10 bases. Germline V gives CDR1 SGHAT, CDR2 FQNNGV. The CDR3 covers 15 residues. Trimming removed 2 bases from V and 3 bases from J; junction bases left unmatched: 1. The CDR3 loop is CASSLWDRGYNEQFF. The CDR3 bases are TGTGCCAGCAGCTTATGGGACAGGGGCTACAATGAGCAGTTCTTC. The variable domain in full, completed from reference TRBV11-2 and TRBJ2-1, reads EAGVAQSPRYKIIEKRQSVAFWCNPISGHATLYWYQQILGQGPKLLIQFQNNGVVDDSQLPKDRFSAERLKGVDSTLKIQPAKLEDSAVYLCASSLWDRGYNEQFFGPGTRLTVL.

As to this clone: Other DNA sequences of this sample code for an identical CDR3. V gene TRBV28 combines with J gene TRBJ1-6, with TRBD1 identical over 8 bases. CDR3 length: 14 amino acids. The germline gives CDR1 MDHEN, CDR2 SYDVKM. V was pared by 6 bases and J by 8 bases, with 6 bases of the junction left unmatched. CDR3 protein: CASSSGQGDSPLHF. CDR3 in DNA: TGTGCCAGCAGCTCAGGACAGGGAGATTCACCCCTCCACTTT.

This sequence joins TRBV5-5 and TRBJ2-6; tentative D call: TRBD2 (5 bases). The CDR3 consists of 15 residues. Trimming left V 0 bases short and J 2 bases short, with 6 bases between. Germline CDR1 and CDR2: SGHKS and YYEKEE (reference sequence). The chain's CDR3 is CASSLVLAGANVLTF. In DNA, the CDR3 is TGTGCCAGCAGCTTGGTACTAGCTGGGGCCAACGTCCTGACTTTC.

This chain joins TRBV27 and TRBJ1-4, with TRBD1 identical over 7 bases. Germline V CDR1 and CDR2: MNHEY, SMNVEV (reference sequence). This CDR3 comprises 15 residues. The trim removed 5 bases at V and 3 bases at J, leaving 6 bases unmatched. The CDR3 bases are TGTGCCAGCAGTACCTCCAGGGGGTCTAATGAAAAACTGTTTTTT. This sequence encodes CASSTSRGSNEKLFF.

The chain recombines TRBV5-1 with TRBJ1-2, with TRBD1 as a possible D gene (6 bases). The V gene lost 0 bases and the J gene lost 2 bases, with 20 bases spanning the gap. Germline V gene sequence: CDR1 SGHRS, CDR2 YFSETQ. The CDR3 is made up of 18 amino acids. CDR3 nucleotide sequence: TGCGCCAGCAGCTTGGATTCGATAGGGGGGGCGCAGAACTATGGCTACACCTTC. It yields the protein CASSLDSIGGAQNYGYTF.

CDR3 amino acids: CASSRTRRNEQYF. CDR3 coding DNA: TGCGCCAGCAGCCGTACTAGGCGGAACGAGCAGTACTTC. The chain has TRBV5-1 and TRBJ2-7; weak D call: TRBD2 (5 bases). V was pared by 4 bases and J by 5 bases, with 13 bases between. Per germline, CDR1 SGHRS and CDR2 YFSETQ. CDR3 size: 13 residues.

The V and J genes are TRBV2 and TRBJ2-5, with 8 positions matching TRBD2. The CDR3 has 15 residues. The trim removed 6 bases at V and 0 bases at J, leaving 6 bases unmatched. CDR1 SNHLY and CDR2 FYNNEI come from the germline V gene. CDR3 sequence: CASRGLGAYQETQYF. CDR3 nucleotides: TGTGCCAGCAGGGGACTAGGAGCTTACCAAGAGACCCAGTACTTC.

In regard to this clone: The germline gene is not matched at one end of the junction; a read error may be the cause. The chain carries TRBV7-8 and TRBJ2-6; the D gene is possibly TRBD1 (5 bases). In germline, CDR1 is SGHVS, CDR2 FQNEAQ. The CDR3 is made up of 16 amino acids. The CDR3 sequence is CASSLIRSSGANGLTF. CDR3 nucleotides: TGTGCCAGCAGCTTAATTAGATCCTCTGGGGCCAACGGCCTGACTTTC.

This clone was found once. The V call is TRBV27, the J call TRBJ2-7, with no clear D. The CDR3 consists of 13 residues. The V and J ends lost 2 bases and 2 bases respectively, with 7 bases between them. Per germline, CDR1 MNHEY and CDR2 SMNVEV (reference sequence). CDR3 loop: CASSLKRPYEQYF. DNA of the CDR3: TGTGCCAGCAGTTTAAAGCGACCCTACGAGCAGTACTTC.

CDR3 coding DNA: TGTGCCAGCAGTCTATCTAGTGGACCCCAGCATTTT. The encoded protein is CASSLSSGPQHF. The V call is TRBV28, the J call TRBJ1-5, with D unresolved. Trimming shortened V by 5 bases and J by 10 bases, and 12 bases separated the two germline ends. Germline loops: CDR1 MDHEN, CDR2 SYDVKM. The CDR3 has 12 residues.

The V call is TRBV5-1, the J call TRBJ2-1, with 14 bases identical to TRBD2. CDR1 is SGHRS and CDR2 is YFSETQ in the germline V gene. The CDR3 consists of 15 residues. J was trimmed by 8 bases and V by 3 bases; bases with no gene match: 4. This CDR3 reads CASSSGLAGVDEQFF. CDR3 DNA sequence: TGCGCCAGCAGCTCGGGACTAGCGGGAGTTGATGAGCAGTTCTTC.

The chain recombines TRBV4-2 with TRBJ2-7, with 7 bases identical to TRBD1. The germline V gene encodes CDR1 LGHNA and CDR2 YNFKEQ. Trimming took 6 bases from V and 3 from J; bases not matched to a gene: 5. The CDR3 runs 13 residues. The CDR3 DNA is TGTGCCAGCAGTCCCCGGGACAGCTACGAGCAGTACTTC. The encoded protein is CASSPRDSYEQYF.

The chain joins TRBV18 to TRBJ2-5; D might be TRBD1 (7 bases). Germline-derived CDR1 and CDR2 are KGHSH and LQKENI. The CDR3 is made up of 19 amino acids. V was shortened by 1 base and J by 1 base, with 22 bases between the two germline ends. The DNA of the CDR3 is TGTGCCAGCTCACCACTGCCACCCTCGGGCAGGGGGGCCCAAGAGACCCAGTACTTC. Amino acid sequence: CASSPLPPSGRGAQETQYF.

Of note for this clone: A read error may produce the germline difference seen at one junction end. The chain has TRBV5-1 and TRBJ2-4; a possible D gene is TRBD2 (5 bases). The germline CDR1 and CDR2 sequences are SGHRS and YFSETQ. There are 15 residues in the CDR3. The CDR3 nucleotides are TGCGCCAGCAGCTTAGAGGGTCAACCTCAAAACAGTCAGTACTTC. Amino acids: CASSLEGQPQNSQYF.

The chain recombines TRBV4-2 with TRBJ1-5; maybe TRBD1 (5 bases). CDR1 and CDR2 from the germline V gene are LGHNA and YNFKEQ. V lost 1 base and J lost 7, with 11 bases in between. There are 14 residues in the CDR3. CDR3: CASSQVGVEQPQHF. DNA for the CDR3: TGTGCCAGCAGCCAAGTAGGGGTAGAGCAGCCCCAGCATTTT.